The 4 T cell receptor beta chains below come from one sample, sequenced in a study of T cells of healthy individuals. TCRdb redid the calling of the 5' RACE reads with MiXCR, one entry per CDR3 protein. Of around 98,000 distinct CDR3 sequences listed, around 17% are singletons. The receptors derive from a human donor in good health.

This clonotype has a count of ten or more. A junction end diverges from the germline sequence, so it may reflect a read error. The gene calls are TRBV3-1 and TRBJ2-1; maybe TRBD1 (5 bases). The germline V gene has CDR1 LGHDT and CDR2 YNNKEL (reference sequence). The CDR3 spans 13 residues. This chain's CDR3 is CASSPQGPLILVF. DNA for the CDR3: TGTGCCAGCAGCCCCCAGGGTCCCCTCATATTGGTCTTC.

CDR3 nucleotide sequence: TGCAGCGTCGCACCCGGGGGGGGCTACAATGAGCAGTTCTTC. Its protein product is CSVAPGGGYNEQFF. V is TRBV29-1 and J is TRBJ2-1, with 8 bases identical to TRBD2. The V gene end was trimmed by 6 bases and the J gene end by 3 bases; junction bases not matched to a gene: 7. This CDR3 region has 14 residues. The germline V gene has CDR1 SQVTM and CDR2 ANQGSEA.

The J gene is TRBJ2-3, the V gene TRBV15; D remains unclear. CDR1 and CDR2 (germline): LNHNV, YYDKDF (reference sequence). The CDR3 length is 13 residues. V gave up 1 base and J gave up 3 bases, with 5 bases separating them. Here the CDR3 reads CATSRGWTDTQYF. In DNA form, the CDR3 reads TGTGCCACCAGCAGAGGATGGACAGATACGCAGTATTTT.

For this clonotype: A much more abundant neighbour one base away suggests this may be a read error. V is TRBV7-3 and J is TRBJ1-1; D is ambiguous. The V gene lost 5 bases and the J gene lost 1 base, with 8 bases spanning the gap. From germline, CDR1 is SGHTA and CDR2 FQGTGA. The CDR3 loop spans 13 amino acids. The CDR3 is CASSPDTNTEAFF. DNA for the CDR3: TGTGCCAGCAGCCCCGACACGAACACTGAAGCTTTCTTT.